This TCR beta chain was profiled in a study of T cell responses to AZD1222 COVID-19 vaccine. The study, taken as a whole, reports: Clonal diversity may have been underestimated in mostly white British donors.

Here immunoSEQ multiplex PCR was the method, and the copy in TCRdb shows in-frame clones only, minus some. The sample holds around 130,000 clones, roughly 91% seen once. Notes on this clone: Antigen unknown.

The CDR3 runs to 11 residues. V was cut by 3 bases and J by 8 bases, with 10 bases left in between. Germline values: CDR1 GTSNPN, CDR2 SVGIG (reference sequence). Second-dose intervals of approximately 4 or approximately 12 weeks were pooled. The sequence derives from an adult who received the AZD1222 COVID-19 vaccine. Sequenced here: peripheral blood, sampled 28 days after the second AZD1222 dose. The V gene is TRBV30, the J gene TRBJ1-2; D not certain. The CDR3 nucleotides read TGTGCCTGGAGCGCCACTTCCGGCTACACCTTC. Translating gives CAWSATSGYTF.